The 18 T cell receptor beta chains presented below share a single source sample, sequenced in a study of regulatory T cells in long-lasting Graves disease. Time point of the sample: newly diagnosed GD, antithyroid drugs for less than 3 months. After RNA was extracted from PBMCs, the TCR library was made from it. Both iRepertoire HTBI primers and Arm-PCR of CDR3 regions were used to build the TCR beta libraries. TCRdb called the multiplex PCR reads again in MiXCR, with one record for every CDR3 protein. Of roughly 420,000 distinct CDR3 sequences in the sample, 16% were seen once. The same data also contributed to another study, on T cells in Graves' hyperthyroidism and ophthalmopathy.

Here the sequenced sample was peripheral blood mononuclear cells (PBMCs), taken at new diagnosis, from a patient treated with antithyroid drugs. These receptors all stem from a woman between 18 and 30 years old with Graves disease.

The rearrangement uses TRBV5-6 and TRBJ2-3; the match to TRBD2 covers 8 bases. The V gene end was trimmed by 5 bases and the J gene end by 3 bases; junction bases not matched to a gene: 11. Germline-derived CDR1 and CDR2 are SGHDT and YYEEEE. The CDR3 has 16 amino acids. CDR3 loop: CASSIRTSYATDTQYF. CDR3 DNA: TGTGCCAGCAGTATACGGACTAGCTACGCGACAGATACGCAGTATTTT.

This clonotype came up a few times. The chain links TRBV15 to TRBJ1-1, with D possibly matching TRBD1 (5 bases). V lost 0 bases to trimming and J lost 1 base, with 6 bases between them. The CDR3 runs to 14 residues. Germline V lookup: CDR1 LNHNV, CDR2 YYDKDF (reference sequence). The CDR3 loop is CATSRDQGNTEAFF. CDR3 coding DNA: TGTGCCACCAGCAGAGACCAGGGGAACACTGAAGCTTTCTTT.

Points on this clonotype: One end of the junction fails to match germline, which may point to a read error. The chain uses TRBV7-2 and TRBJ2-5, with TRBD2 identical over 11 bases. Per the germline V gene, CDR1 is SGHTA and CDR2 is FQGNSA. The CDR3 consists of 17 residues. For the CDR3, the DNA is TGTGCCGGCAGCTTAGTTAGCGGGAGGGCCAGGGGAGAGACCCAGTACTTC. It codes for CAGSLVSGRARGETQYF. The whole variable domain, filled in from reference TRBV7-2 and TRBJ2-5, reads GAGVSQSPSNKVTEKGKDVELRCDPISGHTALYWYRQSLGQGLEFLIYFQGNSAPDKSGLPSDRFSAERTGGSVSTLTIQRTQQEDSAVYLCAGSLVSGRARGETQYFGPGTRLLVL.

The chain is built from TRBV6-5 and TRBJ2-3, with 9 bases matching TRBD2. Germline V CDR1 and CDR2: MNHEY, SVGAGI. The CDR3 is 16 residues long. Trimming removed 2 bases from V and 6 bases from J; junction bases left unmatched: 9. The DNA for the CDR3 is TGTGCCAGCAGTTACGTTTCTAGCGGGATGGGGGATACGCAGTATTTT. Translating gives CASSYVSSGMGDTQYF.

This clonotype was recorded many times. The chain recombines TRBV6-1 with TRBJ2-1; 13 bases map to TRBD2. Trimming took 8 bases from V and 6 from J; bases not matched to a gene: 4. Germline V gene sequence: CDR1 MNHNS, CDR2 SASEGT. The CDR3 is made up of 14 amino acids. The DNA of the CDR3 is TGTGCCAGCTTTGGACTAGCGGGAGCCAATGAGCAGTTCTTC. It is translated as CASFGLAGANEQFF.

The rearrangement links TRBV9 to TRBJ2-1, with TRBD2 identical over 12 bases. The CDR3 spans 17 residues. With 0 bases clipped from V and 8 bases from J, the junction kept 9 bases outside the gene matches. Germline V gene lookup returns CDR1 SGDLS and CDR2 YYNGEE. The CDR3 DNA reads TGTGCCAGCAGCGTAGCTACTAGCGGGAGGTCTGGGGATGAGCAGTTCTTC. Protein: CASSVATSGRSGDEQFF.

This clonotype was seen a handful of times. The rearrangement uses TRBV6-9 and TRBJ2-7; D is unclear. Trimming took off 3 bases at V and 7 bases at J, with 10 bases between the two ends. Germline-derived CDR1 and CDR2 are MNHGY and SVAAGI. The CDR3 extends over 12 amino acids. The CDR3 reads CASSYGQAEQYF. The CDR3 DNA follows: TGTGCCAGCAGTTACGGGCAAGCGGAGCAGTACTTC.

To note about this clonotype: Given a far larger clone just one base away, this is likely a sequencing read error. This chain uses TRBV7-2 with TRBJ2-1; D tentatively fits TRBD1 or TRBD2 (6 bases each). Looked up from germline, CDR1 is SGHTA and CDR2 is FQGNSA. The length of the CDR3 is 15 residues. V was clipped by 1 base and J by 10 bases, with 17 bases between them. CDR3 amino acids: CASSLDTAGHYEQFF. The CDR3 DNA reads TGTGCCAGCAGCTTAGATACGGCGGGACACTACGAGCAGTTCTTC.

This clonotype was counted ten times or more. This chain joins TRBV29-1 and TRBJ2-5; 7 bases agree with TRBD1. Germline assignment: CDR1 SQVTM and CDR2 ANQGSEA. This CDR3 is built from 14 residues. The V gene end was trimmed by 3 bases and the J gene end by 5 bases; junction bases not matched to a gene: 9. As DNA, the CDR3 is TGCAGCGTTGAGTCGCCCAGGGGGATTGAGACCCAGTACTTC. Translated, it gives CSVESPRGIETQYF.

This clonotype was observed at least ten times. The V call is TRBV28, the J call TRBJ1-3; perhaps TRBD1 as D (5 bases). Per the germline V gene, CDR1 is MDHEN and CDR2 is SYDVKM. V shed 8 bases and J shed 2 bases, with 16 bases lying between them. The CDR3 runs 15 residues. CDR3 protein: CASWTGGIAGNTIYF. Here the CDR3 DNA reads TGTGCCAGCTGGACTGGGGGGATAGCTGGAAACACCATATATTTT.

The table lists this clonotype with a few counts. This chain connects TRBV4-1 to TRBJ2-1; the match to TRBD2 covers 7 bases. Trimming cost V 0 bases and J 4 bases; bases outside gene matches: 6. The V gene's germline CDR1 is MGHRA and CDR2 YSYEKL. This CDR3 contains 16 residues. The DNA of the CDR3 is TGCGCCAGCAGCCAAGAGTGGGCTAGCGGATACAATGAGCAGTTCTTC. It codes for CASSQEWASGYNEQFF.

CDR3 protein: CSVFWGPRGLNTEAFF. The CDR3 DNA is TGCAGCGTTTTCTGGGGTCCTAGGGGGTTGAACACTGAAGCTTTCTTT. The chain is built from TRBV29-1 and TRBJ1-1; perhaps TRBD1 as D (6 bases). Trimming took 5 bases from V and 0 from J, leaving 19 bases between them. Germline assignment: CDR1 SQVTM and CDR2 ANQGSEA. The CDR3 has 16 residues.

There are many counts of this clonotype. V usage is TRBV20-1 and J usage is TRBJ2-7; possibly TRBD1 for D (6 bases). Trimming took 6 bases from V and 3 from J, leaving 18 bases between them. The CDR3 has 14 residues. Germline V gives CDR1 DFQATT, CDR2 SNEGSKA (reference sequence). This CDR3 reads CSATRTAKFYEQYF. DNA for the CDR3: TGCAGTGCAACTCGGACAGCAAAATTCTACGAGCAGTACTTC.

The V and J genes are TRBV5-1 and TRBJ2-5; the D is unclear. The CDR3 loop spans 13 amino acids. The germline V and J ends were trimmed by 0 bases and 5 bases, with 8 bases remaining between them. In germline, CDR1 is SGHRS, CDR2 YFSETQ. CDR3: CASSLASEETQYF. As DNA, the CDR3 is TGCGCCAGCAGCTTGGCCTCTGAGGAGACCCAGTACTTC.

V is TRBV9 and J is TRBJ2-7, with 7 bases identical to TRBD2. This CDR3 region has 17 residues. The J segment lost 1 base and the V segment lost 0 bases, leaving 10 bases of the junction unmatched. From germline, CDR1 is SGDLS and CDR2 YYNGEE. The CDR3 nucleotides are TGTGCCAGCAGCGTAGGGGGGAGCGGGACGCAGTCCTACGAGCAGTACTTC. Translating gives CASSVGGSGTQSYEQYF.

Many counts were recorded for this clonotype. The chain recombines TRBV28 with TRBJ1-1; tentatively, D is TRBD1 (6 bases). Per germline, CDR1 MDHEN and CDR2 SYDVKM. The V gene lost 11 bases and the J gene lost 0 bases, with 16 bases spanning the gap. The CDR3 sequence is 14 residues long. CDR3 in DNA: TGTGCCGGAAGGACAGCTAGCTTGAACACTGAAGCTTTCTTT. Translation gives CAGRTASLNTEAFF.

This clonotype was seen ten or more times. The chain joins TRBV3-1 to TRBJ1-3; a weak D match, TRBD1 (5 bases). V shed 4 bases and J shed 0 bases, with 7 bases lying between them. The CDR3 extends over 14 amino acids. Germline CDR1 reads LGHDT; CDR2 reads YNNKEL (reference sequence). CDR3 sequence (DNA): TGTGCCAGCAGCCGCGGGGGCTCTGGAAACACCATATATTTT. This codes for CASSRGGSGNTIYF.

This clonotype was counted only a few times. The chain couples TRBV19 to TRBJ2-2; the match to TRBD2 covers 10 bases. V lost 2 bases and J lost 3; bases outside the gene matches: 3. CDR1 is LNHDA and CDR2 is SQIVND in the germline V gene (reference sequence). The CDR3 loop spans 16 amino acids. The CDR3: CASSITSGMYTGELFF. In DNA, the CDR3 is TGTGCCAGTAGTATAACTAGCGGGATGTACACCGGGGAGCTGTTTTTT.